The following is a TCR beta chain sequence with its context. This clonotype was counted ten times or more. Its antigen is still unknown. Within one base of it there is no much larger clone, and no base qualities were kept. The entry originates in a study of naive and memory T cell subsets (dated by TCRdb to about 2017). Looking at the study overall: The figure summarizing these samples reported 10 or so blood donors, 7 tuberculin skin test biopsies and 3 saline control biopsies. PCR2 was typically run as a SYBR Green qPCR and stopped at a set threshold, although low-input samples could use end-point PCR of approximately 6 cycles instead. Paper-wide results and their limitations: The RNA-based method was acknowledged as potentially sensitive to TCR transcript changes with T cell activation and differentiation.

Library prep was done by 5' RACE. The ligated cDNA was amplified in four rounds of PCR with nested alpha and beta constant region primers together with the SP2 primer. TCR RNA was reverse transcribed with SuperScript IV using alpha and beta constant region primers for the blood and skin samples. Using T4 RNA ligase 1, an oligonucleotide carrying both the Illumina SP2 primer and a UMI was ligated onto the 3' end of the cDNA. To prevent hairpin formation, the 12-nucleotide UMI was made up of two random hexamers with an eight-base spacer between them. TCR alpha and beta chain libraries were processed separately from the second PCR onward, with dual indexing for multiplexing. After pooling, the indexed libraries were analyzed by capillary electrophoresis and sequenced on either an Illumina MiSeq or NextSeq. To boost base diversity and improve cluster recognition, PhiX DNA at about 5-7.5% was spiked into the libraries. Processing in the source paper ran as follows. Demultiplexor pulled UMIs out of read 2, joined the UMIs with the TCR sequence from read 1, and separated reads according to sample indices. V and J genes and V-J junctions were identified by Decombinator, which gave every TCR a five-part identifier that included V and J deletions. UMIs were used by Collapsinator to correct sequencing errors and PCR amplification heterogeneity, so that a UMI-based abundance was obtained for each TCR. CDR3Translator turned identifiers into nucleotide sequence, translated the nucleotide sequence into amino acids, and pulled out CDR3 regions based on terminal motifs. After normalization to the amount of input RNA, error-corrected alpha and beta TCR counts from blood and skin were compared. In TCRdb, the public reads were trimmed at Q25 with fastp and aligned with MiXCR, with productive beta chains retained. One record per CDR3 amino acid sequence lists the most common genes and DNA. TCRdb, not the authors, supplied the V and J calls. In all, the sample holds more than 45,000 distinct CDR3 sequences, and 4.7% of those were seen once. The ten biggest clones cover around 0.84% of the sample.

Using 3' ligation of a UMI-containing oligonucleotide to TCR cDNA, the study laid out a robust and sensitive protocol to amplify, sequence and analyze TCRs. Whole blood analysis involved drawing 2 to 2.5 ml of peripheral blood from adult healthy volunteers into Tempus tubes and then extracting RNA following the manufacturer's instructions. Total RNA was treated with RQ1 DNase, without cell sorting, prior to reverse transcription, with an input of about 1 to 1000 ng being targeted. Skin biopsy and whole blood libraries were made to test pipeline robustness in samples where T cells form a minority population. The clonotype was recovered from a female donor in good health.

The DNA sequence follows: TGTGCAAGTCGCTTAGTCCCTAGCGGGAGGAATGAGCAGTTCTTC. Translated, this is CASRLVPSGRNEQFF. The chain employs TRBV12-2 and TRBJ2-1; TRBD2, as called in the table, went unchecked against the DNA. TRBV12-2 is listed as a pseudogene. From cysteine to phenylalanine, the CDR3 is 15 amino acids long. The CDR3 DNA has 45 bases and is translated from base 1.